This T cell receptor (beta chain) was retrieved from a study of monozygotic twins with cystic fibrosis. Study context: Library input was 3 to 3.5 micrograms of fragmented DNA, with approximately 16 PCR cycles.

Germline CDR1 is MNHNY and CDR2 is SVGAGI (reference sequence). CDR3 length equals 16 residues. V lost 2 bases to trimming and J lost 2 bases, with 16 bases between them. Worth noting for this clone: Its antigen remains unidentified.

Method: immunoSEQ multiplex PCR; TCRdb's copy keeps in-frame clones and lacks some. The repertoire consists of just over 35,000 clones, with just over 90% occurring once and the leading ten covering approximately 0.19%. Findings of the study overall: The repertoire was suggested to be naive-dominated, clonality median around 0.0095. Co-twins had the most similar V usage for 13 of 16 pairs, J for 8. Nucleotide-identical clonotype sharing was significantly higher within monozygotic CF twin pairs than between unrelated CF individuals.

V usage is TRBV6-6 and J usage is TRBJ2-7; D gene uncertain. The specimen was blood. The TCR sequence derives from a boy younger than 10 with cystic fibrosis. The CDR3 loop is CASSYPGPSQTYEQYF. The CDR3 DNA is TGTGCCAGCAGTTACCCAGGACCCTCCCAAACCTACGAGCAGTACTTC.